Presented here are 10 T cell receptor beta chains from one specimen sequenced in a study of identical twins. From the 5' RACE reads, TCRdb called clonotypes with MiXCR, one entry per CDR3 protein. The sample contains about 720,000 distinct CDR3 sequences, around a sixth of which appear only once. These data are also associated with another study on T cells expressing NK-cell markers.

The source material was PBMCs. Source of these receptors: a woman aged 18-35 years in good health.

The table lists this clonotype with a few counts. The chain joins TRBV6-2 or TRBV6-3 to TRBJ2-1, with 15 positions matching TRBD2. Germline V gene sequence: CDR1 MNHEY, CDR2 SVGEGT. This CDR3 is 15 amino acids long. The junction had 6 bases not matched to a gene; V was cut back by 6 bases and J by 9 bases. CDR3 protein: CASRRTSGRAGEQFF. For the CDR3, the DNA is TGTGCCAGCAGACGGACTAGCGGGAGGGCCGGTGAGCAGTTCTTC.

This clonotype was observed at least ten times. V is TRBV5-5 and J is TRBJ2-3; 10 nucleotides line up with TRBD2. The germline gives CDR1 SGHKS, CDR2 YYEKEE (reference sequence). The CDR3 is 16 amino acids. Trimming took 0 bases from V and 1 from J; bases not matched to a gene: 2. As DNA, the CDR3 is TGTGCCAGCAGCTTGGTAGCGGGGGGCCGCACAGATACGCAGTATTTT. Translation gives CASSLVAGGRTDTQYF.

The chain has TRBV9 and TRBJ2-3; D tentatively fits TRBD1 or TRBD2 (5 bases each). The V end lost 4 bases, the J end lost 3 bases, and 15 bases lay between the germline ends. Per the germline V gene, CDR1 is SGDLS and CDR2 is YYNGEE. The length of the CDR3 is 15 residues. The CDR3 region is CASSPGLALTDTQYF. The CDR3 nucleotides are TGTGCCAGCAGCCCGGGGCTAGCTTTAACAGATACGCAGTATTTT.

The CDR3 DNA follows: TGCGCCAGCAGCCGGACCGGCGGGGGAGGAACCTACGAGCAGTACTTC. Its protein is CASSRTGGGGTYEQYF. This chain joins TRBV5-1 and TRBJ2-7; 7 bases align to TRBD2. Trimming at V came to 4 bases and at J to 2 bases, leaving 12 bases not matched to a gene. The V gene's germline CDR1 is SGHRS and CDR2 YFSETQ. CDR3 size: 16 residues. Together with reference TRBV5-1 and TRBJ2-7, the CDR3 gives the full variable domain: KAGVTQTPRYLIKTRGQQVTLSCSPISGHRSVSWYQQTPGQGLQFLFEYFSETQRNKGNFPGRFSGRQFSNSRSEMNVSTLELGDSALYLCASSRTGGGGTYEQYFGPGTRLTVT.

The chain recombines TRBV7-9 with TRBJ2-3; 13 nucleotides align to TRBD2. V lost 10 bases to trimming and J lost 2 bases; unmatched junction nucleotides: 6. CDR1 is SEHNR, CDR2 FQNEAQ, per germline (reference sequence). The CDR3 extends over 15 amino acids. The CDR3 bases are TGTGCCATCAAGACTAGCGGGGGGTCCACAGATACGCAGTATTTT. It codes for CAIKTSGGSTDTQYF.

This clonotype has a handful of counts. The V gene is TRBV7-2, the J gene TRBJ2-3, with TRBD2 matching over 8 bases. Germline-derived CDR1 and CDR2 are SGHTA and FQGNSA. The CDR3 runs to 17 residues. The J segment lost 2 bases and the V segment lost 5 bases, leaving 12 bases of the junction unmatched. In DNA form, the CDR3 reads TGTGCCAGCAGCCTCCTATTTAGTAGCGGGAACACAGATACGCAGTATTTT. It specifies CASSLLFSSGNTDTQYF.

This clonotype has ten or more counts. The rearrangement uses TRBV20-1 and TRBJ2-1; no clear D gene. The CDR3 sequence is 13 residues long. V shed 7 bases and J shed 0 bases, with 10 bases lying between them. The V gene's germline CDR1 is DFQATT and CDR2 SNEGSKA (reference sequence). This CDR3 is CSGGPDSYNEQFF. CDR3 coding DNA: TGCAGTGGAGGCCCCGACTCCTACAATGAGCAGTTCTTC.

A few counts support this clonotype. The chain combines TRBV27 with TRBJ1-2; TRBD1 agrees at 12 bases. CDR1 MNHEY and CDR2 SMNVEV come from the germline V gene (reference sequence). This CDR3 has 15 amino acids. Trimming at V came to 5 bases and at J to 8 bases, leaving 9 bases not matched to a gene. Written as DNA, the CDR3 is TGTGCCAGCAGTCCGCGGGACAGGGGGCAATGGGGCTACACCTTC. Translation: CASSPRDRGQWGYTF.

This clonotype came up a few times. This sequence joins TRBV20-1 and TRBJ2-2; TRBD1 aligns across 11 bases. With V trimmed by 5 bases and J by 7 bases, 6 bases remained unmatched. The CDR3 runs 14 residues. Per germline, CDR1 DFQATT and CDR2 SNEGSKA (reference sequence). The CDR3 DNA reads as TGCAGTGCTCCCGGACAGGGGGCCGTCGGGGAGCTGTTTTTT. Translation: CSAPGQGAVGELFF.

DNA of the CDR3: TGTGCCAGCAGCCAGGGGGCGTCTAGGGAGACCCAGTACTTC. Encoded protein: CASSQGASRETQYF. This sequence joins TRBV7-9 and TRBJ2-5; 8 nucleotides match TRBD1. The CDR3 consists of 14 residues. Germline V gene data show CDR1 as SEHNR and CDR2 as FQNEAQ (reference sequence). Unmatched junction bases numbered 7, after V lost 5 bases and J lost 5 bases.